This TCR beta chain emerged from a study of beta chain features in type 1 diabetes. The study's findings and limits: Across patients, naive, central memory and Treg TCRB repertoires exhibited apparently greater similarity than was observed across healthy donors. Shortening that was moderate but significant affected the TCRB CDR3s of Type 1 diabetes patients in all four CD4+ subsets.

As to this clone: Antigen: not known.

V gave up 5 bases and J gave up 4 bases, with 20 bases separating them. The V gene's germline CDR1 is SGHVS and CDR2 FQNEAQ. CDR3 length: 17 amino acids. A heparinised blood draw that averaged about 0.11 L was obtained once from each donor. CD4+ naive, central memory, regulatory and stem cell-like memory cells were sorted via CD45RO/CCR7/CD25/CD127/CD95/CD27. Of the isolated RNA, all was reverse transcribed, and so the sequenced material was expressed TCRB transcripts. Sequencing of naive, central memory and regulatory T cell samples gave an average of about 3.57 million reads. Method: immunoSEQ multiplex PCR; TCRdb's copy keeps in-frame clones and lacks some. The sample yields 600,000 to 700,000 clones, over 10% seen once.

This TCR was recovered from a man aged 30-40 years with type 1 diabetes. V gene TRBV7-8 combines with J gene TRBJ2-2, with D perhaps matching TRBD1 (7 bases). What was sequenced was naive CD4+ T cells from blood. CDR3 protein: CASSETRQGVGTGELFF. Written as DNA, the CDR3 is TGTGCCAGCAGCGAGACTAGACAGGGAGTAGGCACCGGGGAGCTGTTTTTT.